A single sample is the source of the 15 T cell receptor beta chains below, sequenced in a study of cytomegalovirus exposure and HLA in healthy donors. PCR involved 60 Vbeta and 13 Jbeta primers. Profiled with immunoSEQ multiplex PCR; TCRdb holds only in-frame clones, not every one. Of 95,000 to 150,000 clones listed, less than 90% are singletons. Sequencing input: PBMCs. Source of these receptors: a man aged 50-60 years in good health and CMV-seronegative.

The chain employs TRBV18 and TRBJ1-1; 11 bases align to TRBD1. V lost 3 bases to trimming and J lost 5 bases; unmatched junction nucleotides: 5. Germline CDR1 is KGHSH and CDR2 is LQKENI. This CDR3 has 15 amino acids. The CDR3 region has the DNA TGTGCCAGCTCACCGGGGGGACAGGGGGAAACTGAAGCTTTCTTT. Its translation: CASSPGGQGETEAFF.

V gene TRBV11-2 combines with J gene TRBJ2-1; TRBD1 matches at 7 bases. The germline V gene has CDR1 SGHAT and CDR2 FQNNGV. CDR3 length: 16 residues. Trimming cost V 4 bases and J 1 base; bases outside gene matches: 7. The DNA for the CDR3 is TGTGCCAGCAGCTCTTATCAGGGGGTATCCTACAATGAGCAGTTCTTC. Encoded protein: CASSSYQGVSYNEQFF.

The chain links TRBV2 to TRBJ2-4, with TRBD2 as a possible D gene (5 bases). This CDR3 contains 11 residues. The V end lost 4 bases, the J end lost 13 bases, and 11 bases lay between the germline ends. The germline V gene has CDR1 SNHLY and CDR2 FYNNEI. CDR3 sequence: CASSVRQRQYF. In nucleotides, the CDR3 is TGTGCCAGCAGTGTTAGGCAGCGGCAGTACTTC.

This clone was picked up one time. The J gene is TRBJ1-5, the V gene TRBV30; 8 bases map to TRBD1. V lost 2 bases and J lost 6; bases outside the gene matches: 3. CDR1 is GTSNPN and CDR2 is SVGIG in the germline V gene (reference sequence). CDR3 size: 13 residues. CDR3 sequence: CAWSYRGGQPQHF. For the CDR3, the DNA is TGTGCCTGGAGTTACAGGGGGGGTCAGCCCCAGCATTTT.

The chain carries TRBV15 and TRBJ1-4; D not certain. This CDR3 region has 14 residues. The V end lost 8 bases, the J end lost 6 bases, and 16 bases lay between the germline ends. Looked up from germline, CDR1 is LNHNV and CDR2 is YYDKDF (reference sequence). CDR3 region: CATGTWRADEKLFF. As DNA, the CDR3 is TGTGCCACCGGAACCTGGCGGGCGGATGAAAAACTGTTTTTT.

V usage is TRBV27 and J usage is TRBJ1-3; D uncertain. Between the trimmed V and J ends, which lost 3 bases and 0 bases, there was a span of 15 bases. The germline CDR1 and CDR2 sequences are MNHEY and SMNVEV (reference sequence). The CDR3 contains 17 residues. CDR3: CASSFTGPTRSGNTIYF. The DNA of the CDR3 is TGTGCCAGCAGTTTTACTGGGCCTACTCGCTCTGGAAACACCATATATTTT.

The V gene is TRBV25-1, the J gene TRBJ1-2; D is ambiguous. V lost 3 bases and J lost 2, with 7 bases in between. Germline loops: CDR1 MGHDK, CDR2 SYGVNS. The CDR3 length is 13 residues. DNA of the CDR3: TGTGCCAGCAGTGACACGCAGAACTATGGCTACACCTTC. Its translation is CASSDTQNYGYTF.

The chain carries TRBV4-2 and TRBJ2-3; the match to TRBD2 covers 15 bases. Losses at the gene ends were 3 bases for V and 11 bases for J; bases not matched to a gene: 9. Per the germline V gene, CDR1 is LGHNA and CDR2 is YNFKEQ. The CDR3 has 16 amino acids. The CDR3 region has the DNA TGTGCCAGCAGCCAGCCGGGACTAGCGGGGGGTGCGAGGCAGTATTTT. Translated: CASSQPGLAGGARQYF.

This chain links TRBV27 with TRBJ1-2, with D possibly matching TRBD1 (6 bases). The germline V gene encodes CDR1 MNHEY and CDR2 SMNVEV (reference sequence). Trimming stripped 7 bases from V and 3 bases from J, with 12 bases between. The CDR3 runs 13 residues. Written as DNA, the CDR3 is TGTGCCAGCACGAACAGGGTGGACTATGGCTACACCTTC. Translating gives CASTNRVDYGYTF.

The chain carries TRBV27 and TRBJ2-7; D possibly corresponds to TRBD2 (6 bases). This CDR3 has 15 amino acids. V was trimmed by 6 bases and J by 3 bases, leaving 18 bases between them. Germline loops: CDR1 MNHEY, CDR2 SMNVEV (reference sequence). As DNA, the CDR3 is TGTGCCAGCAGCCGCCTGGGCGGGACGGTCTACGAGCAGTACTTC. Protein sequence: CASSRLGGTVYEQYF.

The rearrangement links TRBV30 to TRBJ2-5, with TRBD2 as a possible D gene (5 bases). V was trimmed by 2 bases and J by 4 bases, leaving 8 bases between them. The CDR3 runs 12 residues. Germline-derived CDR1 and CDR2 are GTSNPN and SVGIG (reference sequence). The CDR3 protein is CAWSSGLETQYF. The CDR3, as DNA: TGTGCCTGGAGTTCGGGGTTAGAGACCCAGTACTTC.

The chain joins TRBV11-2 to TRBJ1-2, with D tentatively TRBD1 (5 bases). This CDR3 has 16 residues. V shed 0 bases and J shed 8 bases, with 19 bases lying between them. Germline CDR1 is SGHAT and CDR2 is FQNNGV. In nucleotides, the CDR3 is TGTGCCAGCAGCTTAGATAGGGGTAGCCTGAGTTGGGGCTACACCTTC. This gives the protein CASSLDRGSLSWGYTF.

The genes are TRBV4-3 and TRBJ1-4; the D gene is possibly TRBD1 (5 bases). Germline V CDR1 and CDR2: LGHNA, YSLEER. The V end was cut by 2 bases, the J end by 5 bases, with 15 bases between. The CDR3 runs 16 residues. The DNA for the CDR3 is TGCGCCAGCAGCCAAAATCCGCTAGGGGCAAATGAAAAACTGTTTTTT. Translating it yields CASSQNPLGANEKLFF.

The V call is TRBV5-1, the J call TRBJ2-2, with 14 bases aligning to TRBD2. The germline V gene has CDR1 SGHRS and CDR2 YFSETQ. The CDR3 totals 18 residues. V lost 2 bases to trimming and J lost 5 bases; unmatched junction nucleotides: 8. CDR3 coding DNA: TGCGCCAGCAGCTTTAGGGGGACTAGCGGGGGCGCGACCGGGGAGCTGTTTTTT. Translation gives CASSFRGTSGGATGELFF.

This chain connects TRBV5-4 to TRBJ2-3; 13 bases line up with TRBD2. Germline-derived CDR1 and CDR2 are SGHNT and YYREEE (reference sequence). Germline trimming cut 3 bases from V and 2 bases from J; bases unmatched to any gene: 6. The length of the CDR3 is 17 residues. The CDR3 DNA reads as TGTGCCAGCAGCTCTCCGGGACTAGCGGGACTCACAGATACGCAGTATTTT. Encoded protein: CASSSPGLAGLTDTQYF.